This T cell receptor beta chain was sequenced in a study of graft-versus-host responses after intestinal transplantation. On the study more broadly: Anti-thymocyte globulin was used for induction in all recipients, who then took tacrolimus and steroids for around 3 years. Study-wide results and limits: The study found high graft-versus-host to host-versus-graft clonal ratios in allografts of patients with graft-donor T cell macrochimerism. Recipient bone marrow held GvH clones, some seen earlier in ileum or blood.

Here immunoSEQ multiplex PCR was the method, and the copy in TCRdb shows in-frame clones only, minus some. The repertoire consists of about 130,000 clones, with around 90% occurring once and the leading ten covering about 0.18%. Germline CDR1 is SGDLS and CDR2 is YYNGEE. The CDR3 is 14 amino acids. The V gene lost 0 bases and the J gene lost 4 bases, with 11 bases spanning the gap. Concerning this clone itself: Its target is unknown.

The input for sequencing was unstimulated CD4+ T cells sorted from spleen or lymph node cells, taken before intestinal transplant. The clonotype comes from a human donor who received an intestinal transplant. The rearrangement joins TRBV9 to TRBJ2-7; tentatively, D is TRBD1 or TRBD2 (5 bases each). The DNA of the CDR3 is TGTGCCAGCAGCGTAGGGGGGACGGATTACGAGCAGTACTTC. It codes for CASSVGGTDYEQYF.